The T cell receptor beta chain described here comes from a study of CD8+ T cells in alopecia areata. RNA extraction was followed by reverse transcription into cDNA, which acted as the sequencing template. Only in-frame clones appear in the TCRdb table, and some are missing; sequencing was by immunoSEQ multiplex PCR. The table lists 90,000 to 150,000 clones, approximately 52% of them singletons. Sample treatment: oral pan-JAK inhibitor, 5-10 mg twice daily. A FACSAria was used to sort CD4+ and CD8+ T cells. These cells came from PBMCs. Material: CD8+ T cells sorted from blood, obtained at week 4, from a patient treated with tofacitinib. This TCR derives from a human donor with alopecia areata.

CDR3 nucleotides: TGTGCCAGCAGCCCCCGACAGAAGGCTGAGACCCAGTACTTC. Translated, it gives CASSPRQKAETQYF. V usage is TRBV7-9 and J usage is TRBJ2-5, with D maybe TRBD1 (5 bases). V lost 5 bases to trimming and J lost 5 bases, with 15 bases between them. CDR1 and CDR2 (germline): SEHNR, FQNEAQ (reference sequence). This CDR3 comprises 14 residues.